Listed below are T cell receptor beta chains from one sample, sequenced in a study of cytomegalovirus exposure and HLA in healthy donors. Sequencing was performed with immunoSEQ multiplex PCR; in TCRdb, only in-frame clones are kept and a portion is missing. In the table there are 200,000 or so clones, approximately 83% of which are singletons. Input material: PBMCs. The receptors here all came from a boy younger than 10 in good health and CMV-seronegative. Each CDR3 is given with its conserved first and last residue. Each record gives: V gene, D gene, J gene, clone size, CDR3 protein, CDR3 DNA. A D gene is named only where the DNA matches it firmly. A row's size may be missing; if present it is once, few, many or a size class.

TRBV6-6	-	TRBJ2-5	-	CASSLEGVRGETQYF	TGTGCCAGCAGTTTAGAGGGCGTGAGGGGGGAGACCCAGTACTTC
TRBV19	TRBD1	TRBJ1-4	-	CASSKGTAENEKLFF	TGTGCCAGTAGTAAGGGGACAGCGGAGAATGAAAAACTGTTTTTT
TRBV4-2	-	TRBJ2-7	-	CASSQGEERGYEQYF	TGTGCCAGCAGCCAAGGGGAGGAGAGGGGCTACGAGCAGTACTTC
TRBV7-2	-	TRBJ1-4	-	CASSPGGRGGEKLFF	TGTGCCAGCAGCCCCGGGGGGAGGGGAGGTGAAAAACTGTTTTTT
TRBV19	TRBD1	TRBJ1-6	-	CASRGTGNNSPLHF	TGTGCCAGTAGAGGGACAGGGAATAATTCACCCCTCCACTTT
TRBV19	-	TRBJ1-2	few	CAVRTDDGYTF	TGTGCCGTTAGGACTGACGATGGCTACACCTTC
TRBV5-4	-	TRBJ1-2	-	CASSDQRKGSYGYTF	TGTGCCAGCAGTGATCAGAGGAAAGGATCCTATGGCTACACCTTC
TRBV6-1	TRBD2	TRBJ2-1	-	CASSELAGGLYNEQFF	TGTGCCAGCAGTGAATTGGCGGGGGGACTCTACAATGAGCAGTTCTTC
TRBV9	-	TRBJ2-3	-	CASSAGVSTDTQYF	TGTGCCAGCAGCGCAGGGGTCTCCACAGATACGCAGTATTTT
TRBV5-1	TRBD1	TRBJ1-5	-	CASSQGASNQPQHF	TGCGCCAGCAGCCAGGGGGCCTCAAATCAGCCCCAGCATTTT
TRBV13	TRBD1	TRBJ2-7	-	CASSPGGQGDYEQYF	TGTGCCAGCAGCCCGGGGGGACAGGGAGACTACGAGCAGTACTTC
TRBV2	TRBD1	TRBJ1-5	-	CASSRDRGGQPQHF	TGTGCCAGCAGCCGAGACAGGGGAGGTCAGCCCCAGCATTTT
TRBV10-3	TRBD1	TRBJ1-2	-	CAISESTKGQGNCGYTF	TGTGCCATCAGTGAGTCGACCAAGGGACAGGGGAACTGTGGCTACACCTTC
TRBV6-5	TRBD2	TRBJ2-7	-	CASMAGGYYEQYF	TGTGCCAGCATGGCGGGGGGGTACTACGAGCAGTACTTC
TRBV6-5	-	TRBJ2-3	-	CASSPYYGDTQYF	TGTGCCAGCAGTCCCTATTACGGGGATACGCAGTATTTT
TRBV7-2	TRBD1	TRBJ1-1	-	CASRNIQGAYTEAFF	TGTGCCAGCAGGAATATACAGGGGGCTTATACTGAAGCTTTCTTT
TRBV5-1	TRBD2	TRBJ2-3	-	CASSWILAGGPTLPHTDTQYF	TGCGCCAGCAGCTGGATACTAGCGGGGGGGCCTACCCTTCCCCACACAGATACGCAGTATTTT
TRBV7-2	-	TRBJ1-2	few	CASSPRQVINYGYTF	TGTGCCAGCAGCCCTAGACAGGTCATTAACTATGGCTACACCTTC
TRBV7-2	TRBD2	TRBJ2-5	-	CASSRGLAGGEETQYF	TGTGCCAGCAGCCGGGGACTAGCGGGGGGAGAAGAGACCCAGTACTTC
TRBV9	TRBD2	TRBJ2-6	-	CASSVGGGALISSGANVLTF	TGTGCCAGCAGCGTAGGCGGGGGGGCTCTGATCTCGTCTGGGGCCAACGTCCTGACTTTC
TRBV19	-	TRBJ1-2	-	CASSPGHGIYGYTF	TGTGCCAGTAGTCCGGGACACGGAATCTATGGCTACACCTTC
TRBV5-6	-	TRBJ2-1	once	CASRGGPTYNEQFF	TGTGCCAGCAGGGGGGGGCCAACCTACAATGAGCAGTTCTTC
TRBV2	TRBD2	TRBJ2-3	-	CASNLLAGGPSTDTQYF	TGTGCCAGCAATCTACTAGCGGGGGGGCCGAGCACAGATACGCAGTATTTT
TRBV2	TRBD1	TRBJ2-3	-	CASSPTGGGADTQYF	TGTGCCAGCAGTCCGACAGGGGGAGGCGCAGATACGCAGTATTTT
TRBV27	TRBD2	TRBJ2-5	-	CASSLRTSRGETQYF	TGTGCCAGCAGTCTCCGGACTAGCCGCGGGGAGACCCAGTACTTC
TRBV7-2	TRBD2	TRBJ2-3	-	CASSARTSGGGTDTQYF	TGTGCCAGCAGCGCCCGGACTAGCGGGGGGGGGACAGATACGCAGTATTTT
TRBV19	TRBD1	TRBJ1-5	-	CASNTGTAKEPQHF	TGTGCCAGTAATACCGGGACAGCCAAAGAGCCCCAGCATTTT
TRBV5-1	-	TRBJ2-7	-	CASSADRRTYEQYF	TGCGCCAGCAGCGCCGACAGAAGAACCTACGAGCAGTACTTC
TRBV7-9	TRBD1	TRBJ1-3	-	CASSSRQGSLSGNTIYF	TGTGCCAGCAGCTCTCGACAGGGGTCTCTCTCTGGAAACACCATATATTTT
TRBV7-2	TRBD1	TRBJ2-5	-	CASSFGQGETQYF	TGTGCCAGCAGCTTCGGACAGGGGGAGACCCAGTACTTC
TRBV5-4	TRBD1	TRBJ2-3	-	CASSLPAGQGGTDTQYF	TGTGCCAGCAGCTTGCCAGCAGGACAGGGAGGCACAGATACGCAGTATTTT
TRBV5-4	TRBD2	TRBJ2-3	-	CASGLWLAGPTDTQYF	TGTGCCAGCGGATTGTGGCTAGCGGGGCCCACAGATACGCAGTATTTT
TRBV2	TRBD2	TRBJ2-5	-	CASRGTSGAGEQYF	TGTGCCAGCAGGGGGACTAGCGGGGCCGGGGAGCAGTACTTC
TRBV19	-	TRBJ1-5	few	CASSKGGGSQPQHF	TGTGCCAGTAGTAAGGGAGGGGGAAGTCAGCCCCAGCATTTT
TRBV4-3	-	TRBJ1-1	-	CASSQIGGVNTEAFF	TGCGCCAGCAGCCAAATCGGCGGTGTAAACACTGAAGCTTTCTTT
TRBV11-3	-	TRBJ2-5	-	CASSLWTACNPDF	TGTGCCAGCAGCCTCTGGACAGCCTGCAACCCGGACTTC